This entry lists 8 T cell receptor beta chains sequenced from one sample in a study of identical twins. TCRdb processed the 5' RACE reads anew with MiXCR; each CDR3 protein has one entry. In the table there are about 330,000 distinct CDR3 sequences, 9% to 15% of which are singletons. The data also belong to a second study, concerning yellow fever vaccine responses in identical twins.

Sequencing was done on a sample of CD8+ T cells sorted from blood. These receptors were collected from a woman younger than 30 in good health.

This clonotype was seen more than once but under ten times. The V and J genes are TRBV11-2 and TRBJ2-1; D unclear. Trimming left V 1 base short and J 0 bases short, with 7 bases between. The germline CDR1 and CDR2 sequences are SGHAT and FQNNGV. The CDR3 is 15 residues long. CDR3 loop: CASSLVWGSYNEQFF. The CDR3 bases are TGTGCCAGCAGCTTAGTCTGGGGCTCCTACAATGAGCAGTTCTTC.

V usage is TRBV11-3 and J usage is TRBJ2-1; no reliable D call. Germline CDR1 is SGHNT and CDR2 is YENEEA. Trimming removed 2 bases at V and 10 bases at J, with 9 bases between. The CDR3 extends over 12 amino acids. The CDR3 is CASSLIAGEQFF. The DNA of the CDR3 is TGTGCCAGCAGCTTAATAGCTGGCGAGCAGTTCTTC.

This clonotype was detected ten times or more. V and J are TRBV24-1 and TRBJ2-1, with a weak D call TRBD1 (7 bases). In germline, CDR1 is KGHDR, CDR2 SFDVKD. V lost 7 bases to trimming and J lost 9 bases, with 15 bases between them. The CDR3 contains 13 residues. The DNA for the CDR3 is TGTGCCACCAGCCCCTGGGGGGACAGTGAGCAGTTCTTC. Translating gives CATSPWGDSEQFF.

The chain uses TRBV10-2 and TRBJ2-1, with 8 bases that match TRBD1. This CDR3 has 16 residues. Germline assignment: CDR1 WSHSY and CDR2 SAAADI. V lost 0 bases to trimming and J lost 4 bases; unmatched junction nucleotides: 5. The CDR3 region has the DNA TGCGCCAGCAGTGAGTCGGGCCAGGGGGCTTACAATGAGCAGTTCTTC. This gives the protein CASSESGQGAYNEQFF.

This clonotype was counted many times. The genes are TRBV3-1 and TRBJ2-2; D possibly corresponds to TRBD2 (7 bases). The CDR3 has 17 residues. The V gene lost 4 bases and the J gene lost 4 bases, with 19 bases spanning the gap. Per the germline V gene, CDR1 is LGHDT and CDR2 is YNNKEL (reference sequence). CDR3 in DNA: TGTGCCAGCAGCCCCAGGGGTCGGGGGGAGAGCACCGGGGAGCTGTTTTTT. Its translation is CASSPRGRGESTGELFF. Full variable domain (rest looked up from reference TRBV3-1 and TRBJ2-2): DTAVSQTPKYLVTQMGNDKSIKCEQNLGHDTMYWYKQDSKKFLKIMFSYNNKELIINETVPNRFSPKSPDKAHLNLHINSLELGDSAVYFCASSPRGRGESTGELFFGEGSRLTVL.

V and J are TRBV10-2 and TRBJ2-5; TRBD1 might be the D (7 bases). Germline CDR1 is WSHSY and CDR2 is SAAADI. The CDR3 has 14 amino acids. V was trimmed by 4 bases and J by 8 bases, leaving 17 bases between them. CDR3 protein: CASSVGRQGKTQYF. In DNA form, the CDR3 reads TGCGCCAGCAGTGTCGGGAGACAGGGTAAAACCCAGTACTTC.

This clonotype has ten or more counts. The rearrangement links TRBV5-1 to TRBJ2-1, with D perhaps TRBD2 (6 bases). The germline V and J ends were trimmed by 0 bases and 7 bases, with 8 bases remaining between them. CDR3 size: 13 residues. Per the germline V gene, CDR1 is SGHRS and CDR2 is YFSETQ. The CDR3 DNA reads TGCGCCAGCAGCTTGGGTGGGAGGAATGAGCAGTTCTTC. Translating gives CASSLGGRNEQFF.

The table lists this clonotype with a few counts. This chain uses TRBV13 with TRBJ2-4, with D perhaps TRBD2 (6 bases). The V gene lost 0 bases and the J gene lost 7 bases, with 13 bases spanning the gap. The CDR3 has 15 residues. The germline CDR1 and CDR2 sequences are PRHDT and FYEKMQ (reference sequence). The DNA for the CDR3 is TGTGCCAGCAGCTTAGGCGAAGGGGCGGGGAACATTCAGTACTTC. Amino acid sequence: CASSLGEGAGNIQYF. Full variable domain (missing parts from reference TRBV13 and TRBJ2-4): AAGVIQSPRHLIKEKRETATLKCYPIPRHDTVYWYQQGPGQDPQFLISFYEKMQSDKGSIPDRFSAQQFSDYHSELNMSSLELGDSALYFCASSLGEGAGNIQYFGAGTRLSVL.